The 26 T cell receptor beta chains below come from one sample, sequenced in a study of T cells after yellow fever vaccination. One entry per CDR3 protein, called by TCRdb with MiXCR from the 5' RACE reads. The data contain about 330,000 distinct CDR3 sequences, around 6.8% of them singletons. The sequences come from PBMCs, collected roughly seven weeks after the first yellow fever vaccination. Source of these receptors: a man aged 18 to 30 who received the YFV17D yellow fever vaccine.

With respect to this clonotype: This sequence may be a read error, since a much larger clone differs from it by one base. The rearrangement joins TRBV27 to TRBJ2-3; perhaps D is TRBD1 or TRBD2 (5 bases each). Trimming took off 9 bases at V and 4 bases at J, with 20 bases between the two ends. CDR1 is MNHEY, CDR2 SMNVEV, per germline (reference sequence). The CDR3 has 15 amino acids. The CDR3 loop reads CARTLLGDSPDTQYF. In nucleotides, the CDR3 is TGTGCCAGAACCCTACTGGGGGATAGTCCAGATACGCAGTATTTT.

On this clonotype itself: A read error is possible here, since a much larger clone lies one base away. The V call is TRBV20-1, the J call TRBJ2-1, with D perhaps matching TRBD1 (6 bases). This CDR3 has 13 amino acids. Germline V gene data show CDR1 as DFQATT and CDR2 as SNEGSKA (reference sequence). Trimming removed 6 bases from V and 4 bases from J, with 13 bases in between. CDR3 in amino acids: CSAESDRYNEQFF. The CDR3 DNA follows: TGCAGTGCAGAGTCTGACAGGTACAATGAGCAGTTCTTC.

This clonotype was recorded a few times. The rearrangement uses TRBV4-2 and TRBJ1-2; tentative D call: TRBD1 (5 bases). V gave up 0 bases and J gave up 5 bases, with 16 bases separating them. The germline CDR1 and CDR2 sequences are LGHNA and YNFKEQ. The CDR3 totals 16 residues. CDR3 protein: CASSQDQSTVYYGYTF. In nucleotides, the CDR3 is TGTGCCAGCAGCCAAGATCAGTCGACAGTGTATTATGGCTACACCTTC.

This clonotype was counted a few times. The chain has TRBV6-5 and TRBJ1-5; D is perhaps TRBD1 (6 bases). The CDR3 length is 15 residues. Trimming removed 3 bases from V and 3 bases from J, with 12 bases in between. Germline CDR1 and CDR2: MNHEY and SVGAGI. CDR3 DNA sequence: TGTGCCAGCAGTTATGCGGACAGACTCAATCAGCCCCAGCATTTT. Amino acid sequence: CASSYADRLNQPQHF.

Ten or more counts support this clonotype. V usage is TRBV6-4 and J usage is TRBJ2-5; D is ambiguous. Per the germline V gene, CDR1 is MRHNA and CDR2 is SNTAGT. The CDR3 consists of 13 residues. Trimming shortened V by 5 bases and J by 1 base, and 8 bases separated the two germline ends. This CDR3 is CASSPSPQETQYF. CDR3 nucleotide sequence: TGTGCCAGCAGTCCCTCGCCCCAAGAGACCCAGTACTTC.

Many counts were recorded for this clonotype. The chain carries TRBV5-1 and TRBJ2-5, with TRBD1 matching 7 bases. The CDR3 is made up of 13 amino acids. Unmatched junction bases numbered 5, after V lost 6 bases and J lost 3 bases. The V gene's germline CDR1 is SGHRS and CDR2 YFSETQ. CDR3 nucleotides: TGCGCCAGCACCGTACAGGGGAAAGAGACCCAGTACTTC. Translated, it gives CASTVQGKETQYF.

This clonotype was counted between two and nine times. The CDR3 sequence is CASSIQAGFSTDTQYF. CDR3 in DNA: TGTGCCAGTAGTATCCAGGCGGGGTTCAGCACAGATACGCAGTATTTT. This rearrangement joins TRBV19 to TRBJ2-3, with a weak D call TRBD2 (6 bases). V lost 3 bases and J lost 0, with 13 bases in between. This CDR3 has 16 amino acids. Germline values: CDR1 LNHDA, CDR2 SQIVND (reference sequence).

This clonotype was observed a few times. Written as DNA, the CDR3 is TGTGCCAGCAGCGAGGGACAGGGGAACTCTGGGGCCAACGTCCTGACTTTC. Amino acid sequence: CASSEGQGNSGANVLTF. The V gene is TRBV3-1, the J gene TRBJ2-6; 10 bases are a match to TRBD1. With V trimmed by 5 bases and J by 0 bases, 4 bases remained unmatched. The CDR3 totals 17 residues. In germline, CDR1 is LGHDT, CDR2 YNNKEL (reference sequence).

There are many counts of this clonotype. The rearrangement links TRBV6-2 or TRBV6-3 to TRBJ2-7; maybe TRBD2 (6 bases). Trimming left V 0 bases short and J 3 bases short, with 15 bases between. Germline V gene lookup returns CDR1 MNHEY and CDR2 SVGEGT. The CDR3 has 16 amino acids. The CDR3 spells CASSYSIGGVIYEQYF. The CDR3 DNA follows: TGTGCCAGCAGTTACTCGATCGGCGGGGTAATCTACGAGCAGTACTTC.

There are a few counts of this clonotype. This chain joins TRBV5-5 and TRBJ1-2; 11 bases fit TRBD1. Germline trimming cut 2 bases from V and 4 bases from J; bases unmatched to any gene: 7. The CDR3 is 16 residues long. Per the germline V gene, CDR1 is SGHKS and CDR2 is YYEKEE (reference sequence). CDR3: CASSLGQGATPYGYTF. The CDR3 nucleotides are TGTGCCAGCAGCTTAGGACAGGGGGCGACACCCTATGGCTACACCTTC.

This clonotype has only a few counts. The V and J genes are TRBV5-1 and TRBJ2-2, with D perhaps TRBD1 or TRBD2 (5 bases each). Germline CDR1 and CDR2: SGHRS and YFSETQ. Between the trimmed V and J ends, which lost 0 bases and 0 bases, there was a span of 9 bases. This CDR3 is 16 amino acids long. The CDR3 sequence: CASSLGGTTNTGELFF. Written as DNA, the CDR3 is TGCGCCAGCAGCTTGGGGGGGACGACGAACACCGGGGAGCTGTTTTTT.

The chain recombines TRBV2 with TRBJ2-7, with D hard to call. CDR3 length: 12 amino acids. The V gene's germline CDR1 is SNHLY and CDR2 FYNNEI. V lost 4 bases and J 4 bases, leaving 8 bases between the germline ends. The CDR3 region is CASSGSQYEQYF. Here the CDR3 DNA reads TGTGCCAGCAGTGGTAGTCAGTACGAGCAGTACTTC.

This clonotype turned up a few times. This chain connects TRBV9 to TRBJ2-7; 7 nucleotides line up with TRBD1. Germline V CDR1 and CDR2: SGDLS, YYNGEE. Trimming cost V 4 bases and J 2 bases; bases outside gene matches: 9. The CDR3 runs to 15 residues. Here the CDR3 reads CASSPRDRLAYEQYF. In nucleotides, the CDR3 is TGTGCCAGCAGCCCCCGGGACAGACTGGCCTACGAGCAGTACTTC.

This clonotype was detected many times. The V gene is TRBV5-1, the J gene TRBJ2-3, with D possibly TRBD2 on 6 matching bases. The germline gives CDR1 SGHRS, CDR2 YFSETQ. This CDR3 region has 18 residues. V was trimmed by 3 bases and J by 0 bases, leaving 20 bases between them. CDR3 protein: CASSSSVSGYLSTDTQYF. CDR3 DNA: TGCGCCAGCAGCTCAAGTGTTAGCGGATACCTTAGCACAGATACGCAGTATTTT.

This clonotype turned up a few times. This rearrangement joins TRBV6-2 or TRBV6-3 to TRBJ2-7; 7 bases line up with TRBD1. The CDR3 is 13 amino acids. The germline CDR1 and CDR2 sequences are MNHEY and SVGEGT. Germline trimming cut 5 bases from V and 3 bases from J; bases unmatched to any gene: 4. DNA for the CDR3: TGTGCCAGCAGTCCCGACAGGGACTACGAGCAGTACGTC. Its protein is CASSPDRDYEQYV.

V and J are TRBV18 and TRBJ2-1; possibly TRBD2 for D (5 bases). There are 15 residues in the CDR3. V was clipped by 1 base and J by 0 bases, with 7 bases between them. Germline assignment: CDR1 KGHSH and CDR2 LQKENI. The CDR3: CASSPRGSSYNEQFF. DNA of the CDR3: TGTGCCAGCTCACCACGAGGGAGCTCCTACAATGAGCAGTTCTTC.

The chain joins TRBV3-1 to TRBJ1-1, with 7 bases lining up with TRBD1. Germline V gene lookup returns CDR1 LGHDT and CDR2 YNNKEL (reference sequence). CDR3 size: 15 residues. With V trimmed by 4 bases and J by 1 base, 6 bases remained unmatched. The CDR3, as DNA: TGTGCCAGCAGCCCATGGGACAGAAAGAACACTGAAGCTTTCTTT. It specifies CASSPWDRKNTEAFF.

CDR3 bases: TGTGCCAGCACCCCTACTAGGGGCTTCTACGAGCAGTACTTC. Encoded protein: CASTPTRGFYEQYF. The genes are TRBV6-1 and TRBJ2-7; D possibly uses TRBD1 or TRBD2 (5 bases each). The V gene's germline CDR1 is MNHNS and CDR2 SASEGT. V lost 7 bases to trimming and J lost 3 bases, with 16 bases between them. The CDR3 spans 14 residues.

This clonotype appeared many times. The chain has TRBV29-1 and TRBJ2-1; D not certain. This CDR3 has 14 amino acids. The V end was cut by 7 bases, the J end by 0 bases, with 13 bases between. Germline lookup yields CDR1 SQVTM and CDR2 ANQGSEA. The CDR3 DNA is TGCAGCGCAGAAGGGTTAAGCTCCTACAATGAGCAGTTCTTC. Its translation: CSAEGLSSYNEQFF.

This chain links TRBV4-3 with TRBJ2-2; D call uncertain. Germline V gene lookup returns CDR1 LGHNA and CDR2 YSLEER. V lost 1 base and J 2 bases, leaving 11 bases between the germline ends. This CDR3 region has 16 residues. The CDR3 coding sequence is TGCGCCAGCAGCCAAGGTCTGGGCGTCAACACCGGGGAGCTGTTTTTT. Translated, it gives CASSQGLGVNTGELFF.

This clonotype was recorded a few times. The chain employs TRBV2 and TRBJ2-7; D might be TRBD1 (6 bases). The CDR3 extends over 13 amino acids. CDR1 is SNHLY and CDR2 is FYNNEI in the germline V gene. The V and J ends lost 2 bases and 3 bases respectively, with 8 bases between them. The CDR3 bases are TGTGCCAGCAGTGAACAGGGGATCTACGAGCAGTACTTC. It translates to CASSEQGIYEQYF. The whole variable domain, remainder taken from reference TRBV2 and TRBJ2-7, is EPEVTQTPSHQVTQMGQEVILRCVPISNHLYFYWYRQILGQKVEFLVSFYNNEISEKSEIFDDQFSVERPDGSNFTLKIRSTKLEDSAMYFCASSEQGIYEQYFGPGTRLTVT.

This chain links TRBV4-2 with TRBJ2-5; D is ambiguous. This CDR3 contains 12 residues. V was clipped by 0 bases and J by 5 bases, with 4 bases between them. CDR1 LGHNA and CDR2 YNFKEQ come from the germline V gene. In nucleotides, the CDR3 is TGTGCCAGCAGCCAAGAAAGCGAGACCCAGTACTTC. The encoded protein is CASSQESETQYF.

The chain links TRBV5-6 to TRBJ2-5; 7 positions match TRBD1. The CDR3 runs 16 residues. After removal of 4 bases from V and 1 base from J, the junction contained 10 bases not matched to a gene. Germline lookup yields CDR1 SGHDT and CDR2 YYEEEE. This chain's CDR3 is CASSRPGGEGQETQYF. In DNA form, the CDR3 reads TGTGCCAGCAGCCGTCCAGGGGGTGAGGGCCAAGAGACCCAGTACTTC.

This clonotype has more than one count but fewer than ten. This chain joins TRBV19 and TRBJ1-5; D gene ambiguous. This CDR3 has 13 residues. The V gene's germline CDR1 is LNHDA and CDR2 SQIVND (reference sequence). The ends were cut back, 6 bases at V and 2 bases at J, with 8 bases in the middle. The CDR3 nucleotides read TGTGCCAGTAGGTCAGTAGGCAATCAGCCCCAGCATTTT. Protein sequence: CASRSVGNQPQHF.

A few counts support this clonotype. This rearrangement joins TRBV11-2 to TRBJ2-3; 15 positions match TRBD2. From germline, CDR1 is SGHAT and CDR2 FQNNGV. CDR3 length: 19 amino acids. The V segment lost 0 bases and the J segment 1 base; nucleotides outside the gene matches: 5. This CDR3 reads CASSLDGLAGGPGTDTQYF. The CDR3, as DNA: TGTGCCAGCAGCTTAGATGGACTAGCGGGGGGGCCGGGCACAGATACGCAGTATTTT.

V usage is TRBV30 and J usage is TRBJ1-1; 7 nucleotides match TRBD1. Germline V CDR1 and CDR2: GTSNPN, SVGIG (reference sequence). The CDR3 runs to 12 residues. V shed 0 bases and J 11 bases; nucleotides not matched to a gene: 6. The CDR3 protein is CAWSVLTGDAFF. CDR3 DNA: TGTGCCTGGAGTGTACTCACAGGGGACGCTTTCTTT.